This T cell receptor (beta chain) was retrieved from a study of T cell repertoires in cytomegalovirus infection. Findings and limits, study-wide: Dominant in the ex vivo response were TCR beta clonotypes restricted by HLA-C and specific for CMV.

Only a few counts were recorded for this clonotype. Its antigen is undetermined. Germline assignment: CDR1 SEHNR and CDR2 FQNEAQ (reference sequence). This CDR3 spans 15 amino acids. V shed 5 bases, J shed 3 bases, and the junction held 6 bases outside the gene matches. TCRdb re-called the reads through MiXCR, storing one row per CDR3 protein. Of 450,000 to 550,000 distinct CDR3 sequences listed, roughly 42% are singletons. The sequence derives from a human donor in good health (CMV status not recorded). Some clones in this sample may be carry-over from other donors' samples. The rearrangement uses TRBV7-9 and TRBJ2-1; the match to TRBD2 covers 8 bases. Sequencing used cultured PBMCs, obtained from culture after CMV antigen stimulation. The CDR3: CASSPSGGLYNEQFF. CDR3 DNA: TGTGCCAGCAGCCCCAGCGGGGGACTCTACAATGAGCAGTTCTTC.